Sequencing of this T cell receptor beta chain was carried out in a study of shared clonotypes between healthy human individuals. Only in-frame clones appear in the TCRdb table, and some are missing; sequencing was by immunoSEQ multiplex PCR. The sample records about 2.4 million clones, 93% being singletons. Trimming removed 0 bases at V and 3 bases at J, with 15 bases between. CDR3 size: 16 residues. CDR1 and CDR2 (germline): SGHNT, YYREEE (reference sequence). The J gene is TRBJ1-1, the V gene TRBV5-4, with D possibly matching TRBD1 (5 bases). This receptor was obtained from a man aged 18-30 years in good health. Some clones in this sample may be carry-over from other donors' samples. Material: naive CD4+ T cells from PBMCs. The subset here: CD45RA+ positively selected. The CDR3 region has the DNA TGTGCCAGCAGCTTGGAGCGGGGGAAAGGGTACACTGAAGCTTTCTTT. As protein: CASSLERGKGYTEAFF.